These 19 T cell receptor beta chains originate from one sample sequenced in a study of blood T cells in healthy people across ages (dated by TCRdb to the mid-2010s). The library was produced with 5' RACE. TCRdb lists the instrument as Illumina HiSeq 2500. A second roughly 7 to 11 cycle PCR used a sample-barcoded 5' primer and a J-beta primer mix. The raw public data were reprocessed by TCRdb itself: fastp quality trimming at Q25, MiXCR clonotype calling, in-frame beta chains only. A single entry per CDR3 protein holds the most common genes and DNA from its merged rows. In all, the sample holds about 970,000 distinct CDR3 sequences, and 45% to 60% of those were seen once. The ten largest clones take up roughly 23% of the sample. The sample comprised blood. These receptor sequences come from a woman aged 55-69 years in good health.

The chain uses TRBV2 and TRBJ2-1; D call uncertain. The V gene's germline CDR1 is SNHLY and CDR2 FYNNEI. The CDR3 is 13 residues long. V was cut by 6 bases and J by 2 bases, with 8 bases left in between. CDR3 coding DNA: TGTGCCAGCAGCATCGGACCCTACAATGAGCAGTTCTTC. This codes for CASSIGPYNEQFF. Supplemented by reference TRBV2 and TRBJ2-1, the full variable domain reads EPEVTQTPSHQVTQMGQEVILRCVPISNHLYFYWYRQILGQKVEFLVSFYNNEISEKSEIFDDQFSVERPDGSNFTLKIRSTKLEDSAMYFCASSIGPYNEQFFGPGTRLTVL.

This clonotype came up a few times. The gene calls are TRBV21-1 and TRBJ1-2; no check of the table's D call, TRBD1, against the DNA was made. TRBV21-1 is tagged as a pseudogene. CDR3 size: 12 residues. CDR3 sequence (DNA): TGTGCCAGCAGAACCGGGACAGGCGACTACACCTTC. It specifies CASRTGTGDYTF.

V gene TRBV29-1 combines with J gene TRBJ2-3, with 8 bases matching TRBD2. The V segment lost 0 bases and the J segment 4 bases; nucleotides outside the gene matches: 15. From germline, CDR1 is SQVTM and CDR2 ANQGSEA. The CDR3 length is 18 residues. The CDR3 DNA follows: TGCAGCGTTGAAGAGGGCGCGTACCGCGGGAGGAACGCAGATACGCAGTATTTT. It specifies CSVEEGAYRGRNADTQYF.

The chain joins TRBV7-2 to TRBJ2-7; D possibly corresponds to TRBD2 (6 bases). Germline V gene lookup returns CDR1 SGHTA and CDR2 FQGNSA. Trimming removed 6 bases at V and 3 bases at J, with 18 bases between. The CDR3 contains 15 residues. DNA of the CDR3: TGTGCCAGCAGAAATACCGGAGGGTCCGGCTACGAGCAGTACTTC. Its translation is CASRNTGGSGYEQYF.

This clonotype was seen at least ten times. This chain's CDR3 is CASSFDGTQSKFF. CDR3 nucleotide sequence: TGTGCCAGCAGCTTCGACGGCACCCAAAGTAAGTTCTTC. J is TRBJ2-1 and V is TRBV7-2; no clear D. This CDR3 spans 13 amino acids. The V end was cut by 3 bases, the J end by 14 bases, with 17 bases between. CDR1 SGHTA and CDR2 FQGNSA come from the germline V gene.

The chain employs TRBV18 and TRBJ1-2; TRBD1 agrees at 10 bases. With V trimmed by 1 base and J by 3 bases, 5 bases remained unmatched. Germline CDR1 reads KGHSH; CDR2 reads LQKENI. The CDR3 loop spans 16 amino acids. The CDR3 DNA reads TGTGCCAGCTCACCACGGGGACAGGGGAATGACTATGGCTACACCTTC. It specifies CASSPRGQGNDYGYTF.

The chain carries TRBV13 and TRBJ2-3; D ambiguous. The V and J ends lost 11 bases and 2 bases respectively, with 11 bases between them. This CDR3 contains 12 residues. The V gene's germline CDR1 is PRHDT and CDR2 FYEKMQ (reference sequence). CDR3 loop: CAGEIFTDTQYF. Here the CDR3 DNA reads TGTGCCGGCGAAATCTTCACAGATACGCAGTATTTT.

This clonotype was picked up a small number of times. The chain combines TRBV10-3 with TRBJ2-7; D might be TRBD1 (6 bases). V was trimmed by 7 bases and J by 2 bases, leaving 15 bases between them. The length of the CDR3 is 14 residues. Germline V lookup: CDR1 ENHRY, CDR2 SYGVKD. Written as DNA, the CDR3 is TGTGCCATCAAGTCAACTTACAGGGCCTACGAGCAGTACTTC. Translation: CAIKSTYRAYEQYF.

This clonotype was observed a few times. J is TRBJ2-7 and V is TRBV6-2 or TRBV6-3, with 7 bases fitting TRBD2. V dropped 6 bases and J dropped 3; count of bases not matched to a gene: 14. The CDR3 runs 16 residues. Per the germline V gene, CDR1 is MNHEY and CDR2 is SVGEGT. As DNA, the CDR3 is TGTGCCAGCAGCTACGACGATTCCGGGACTATCTACGAGCAGTACTTC. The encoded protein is CASSYDDSGTIYEQYF.

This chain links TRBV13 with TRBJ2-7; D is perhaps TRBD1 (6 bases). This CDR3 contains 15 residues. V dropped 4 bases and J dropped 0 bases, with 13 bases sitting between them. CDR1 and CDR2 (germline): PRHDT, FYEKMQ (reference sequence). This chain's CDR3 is CASSSLWTASYEQYF. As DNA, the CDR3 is TGTGCCAGCAGCTCACTGTGGACAGCCTCCTACGAGCAGTACTTC.

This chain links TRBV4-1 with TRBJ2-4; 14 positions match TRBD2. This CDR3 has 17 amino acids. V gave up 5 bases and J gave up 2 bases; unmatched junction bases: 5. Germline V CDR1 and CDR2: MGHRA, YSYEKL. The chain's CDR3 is CASSKGLAGETKNIQYF. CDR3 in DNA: TGCGCCAGCAGCAAGGGACTAGCGGGAGAAACCAAAAACATTCAGTACTTC.

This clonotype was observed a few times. CDR3 bases: TGTGCCAGCAGCTTAATGACTCAAAACAATGAGCAGTTCTTC. It encodes CASSLMTQNNEQFF. The chain combines TRBV7-3 with TRBJ2-1; no reliable D call. Trimming took 1 base from V and 5 from J, leaving 9 bases between them. This CDR3 comprises 14 residues. Germline V CDR1 and CDR2: SGHTA, FQGTGA.

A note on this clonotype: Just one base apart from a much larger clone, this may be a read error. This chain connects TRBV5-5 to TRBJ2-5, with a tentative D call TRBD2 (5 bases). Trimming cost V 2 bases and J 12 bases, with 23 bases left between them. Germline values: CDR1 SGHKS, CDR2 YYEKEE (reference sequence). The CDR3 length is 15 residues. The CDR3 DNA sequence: TGTGCCAGCAGCTTCGGACTGGTATCTGATGGAATTAAGTACTTC. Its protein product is CASSFGLVSDGIKYF.

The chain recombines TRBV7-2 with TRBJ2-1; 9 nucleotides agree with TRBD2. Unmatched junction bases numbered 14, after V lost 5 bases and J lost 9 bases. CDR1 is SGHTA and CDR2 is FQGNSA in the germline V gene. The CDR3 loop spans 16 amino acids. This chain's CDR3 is CASSPTGAGGISEQFF. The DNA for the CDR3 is TGTGCCAGCAGCCCCACGGGAGCGGGAGGAATTAGTGAGCAGTTCTTC.

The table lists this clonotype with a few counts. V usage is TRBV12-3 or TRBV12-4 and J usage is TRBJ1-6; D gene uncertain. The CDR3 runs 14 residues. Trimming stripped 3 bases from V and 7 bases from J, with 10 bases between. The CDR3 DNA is TGTGCCAGCAGTTTGGGGAGCGGCAATTCACCCCTCCACTTT. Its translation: CASSLGSGNSPLHF.

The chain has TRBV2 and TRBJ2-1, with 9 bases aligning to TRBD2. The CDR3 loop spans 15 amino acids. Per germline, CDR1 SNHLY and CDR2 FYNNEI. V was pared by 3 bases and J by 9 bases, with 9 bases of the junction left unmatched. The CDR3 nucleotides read TGTGCCAGCAGTGACTCGAGCGGGAGGTTGGGTGAGCAGTTCTTC. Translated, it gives CASSDSSGRLGEQFF.

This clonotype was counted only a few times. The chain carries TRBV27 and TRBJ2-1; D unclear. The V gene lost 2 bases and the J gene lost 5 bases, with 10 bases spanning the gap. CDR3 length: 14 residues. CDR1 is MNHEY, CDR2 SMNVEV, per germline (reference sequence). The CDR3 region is CASSLGQANNEQFF. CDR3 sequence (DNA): TGTGCCAGCAGTTTAGGGCAGGCAAACAATGAGCAGTTCTTC.

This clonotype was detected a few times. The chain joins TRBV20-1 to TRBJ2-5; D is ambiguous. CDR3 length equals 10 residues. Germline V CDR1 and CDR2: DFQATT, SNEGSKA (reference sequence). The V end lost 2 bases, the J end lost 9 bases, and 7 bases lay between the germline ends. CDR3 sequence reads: CSARLNSQYF. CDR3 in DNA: TGCAGTGCTAGACTTAACTCCCAGTACTTC.

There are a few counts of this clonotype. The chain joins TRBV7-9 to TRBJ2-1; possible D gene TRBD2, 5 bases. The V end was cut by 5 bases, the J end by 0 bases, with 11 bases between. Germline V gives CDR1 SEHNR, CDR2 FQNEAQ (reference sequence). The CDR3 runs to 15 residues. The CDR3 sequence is CASSKSGSSYNEQFF. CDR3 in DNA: TGTGCCAGCAGCAAAAGCGGAAGCTCCTACAATGAGCAGTTCTTC.